This is a list of T cell receptor beta chains from one sample in a study of CD8 T cells in Susac syndrome. TCRdb recomputed calls from the immunoSEQ multiplex PCR reads with MiXCR, one row per CDR3 protein. The sample lists some 300,000 distinct CDR3 sequences, about 91% occurring once. Sequencing was carried out using CD8+ T cells from PBMCs. The receptors were gathered from a human donor with multiple sclerosis. The CDR3 runs from the conserved cysteine through the conserved F or W.

V	J	CDR3
TRBV5-4	TRBJ2-5	CASSRNPGLGDETQYF
TRBV27	TRBJ1-2	CASSDNYGYTF
TRBV6-2/TRBV6-3	TRBJ1-1	CASSYGGGFEAFF
TRBV27	TRBJ2-7	CASSPRTGISYEQYF
TRBV27	TRBJ2-7	CASSLTGTGVPEQYF
TRBV11-2	TRBJ2-1	CASSFEENEQFF
TRBV25-1	TRBJ2-5	CASSEAISGGETQYF
TRBV10-3	TRBJ2-2	CAIINRHTGELFF
TRBV3-1	TRBJ2-3	CASSQAAWADTQYF
TRBV20-1	TRBJ1-3	CSAFLMGNTIYF
TRBV9	TRBJ2-1	CASSADFGRGTFLGEQFF
TRBV21-1	TRBJ2-7	CASSKGFGRESSYEQYF
TRBV19	TRBJ1-2	CASSMRTDNYGYTF
TRBV9	TRBJ2-7	CASSSAGTPLNEQYF
TRBV29-1	TRBJ2-1	CSVARNEQFF
TRBV12-3/TRBV12-4	TRBJ1-2	CATSTGYGYTF
TRBV4-3	TRBJ2-3	CASSQDLTSGPTDTQYF
TRBV27	TRBJ2-7	CASRRARESSYEQYF
TRBV15	TRBJ2-1	CATSRHRGLGGNEQFF
TRBV28	TRBJ1-3	CASSFLGEGSGNTIYF
TRBV6-5	TRBJ2-7	CASSDWTSGFYEQYF
TRBV30	TRBJ2-3	CASMSDQGRTDTQYF
TRBV5-1	TRBJ2-1	CASIAGGNQYNEQFF
TRBV20-1	TRBJ1-1	CSARDEFGTEAFF
TRBV29-1	TRBJ2-7	CSARTGDYEQYF
TRBV7-9	TRBJ1-4	CASSPNRRGGEKLFF
TRBV7-8	TRBJ2-1	CASSLTGRWGRGEQFF